This T cell receptor (beta chain) was profiled in a study of long-term antiretroviral therapy in people with HIV (dated by TCRdb to between 2021 and 2022). For context, the study as a whole: The earliest samples were collected about a decade before the 2015 WHO recommendation for immediate ART, when ART was typically delayed until CD4 counts fell. No cross-contamination during QIAcube processing turned up in test extractions that ran a monoclonal T-cell line alongside 33 polyclonal samples. Among the 25 to 30 participants with HIV, eleven were female. Whether ART initiation and durable HIV suppression were associated with changes in peripheral blood TRB repertoire composition and diversity was tested in a retrospective serial study. From some 30 adults with confirmed HIV infection, the cohort provided 192 cryopreserved PBMC samples, gathered serially across a mean of approximately six years (range 1-12). Overall results and qualifications from the work: Compared with controls, HIV repertoires had narrower CDR3 length ranges, and the network structure pointed to an antigen-experienced repertoire that shifted only slightly toward naive after ART. Owing to limited PBMC availability, only the TCR beta chain was sequenced, without alpha chain pairing. Because cell numbers in pre-ART samples were limited, unsorted PBMC were profiled instead of sorted CD4+ and CD8+ T cells. Inferences about post-ART repertoire changes are limited because no data were available on ART adherence, viral resistance or therapy changes. A significant increase in TRB diversity was found to be associated with ART initiation, although TRB diversity was observed to remain significantly below that of transplant donor controls even after long-term ART. Expanded TRB clones identified before ART initiation dominated the repertoire across all time points, though the dominance fluctuated and decreased in many PLHIV after ART. The samples were dated from the mid-2000s to the late 2010s, and the ART regimens that were used may be less effective than current ART regimens.

Regarding this clone: Which antigen it targets is not known. No quality values exist for individual bases; no much larger clone is one base distant.

The immunoSEQ hsTCRB v3.0 assay was used at survey level resolution for TRB variable region sequencing. TRB sequencing targeted a depth of roughly 40,000-55,000 T-cell genomes per sample. TRB libraries were pooled and sequenced on an Illumina MiSeq using a v3 150-cycle kit. In the source study's methods: Analysis of repertoires was carried out in R inside a reproducible Nextflow workflow spanning QC, data transformation and analysis. LymphoSeq2, an R package for AIRR-Seq data exploration, was used to implement custom analyses. After excluding a few samples that yielded fewer than 5000 total TRB sequences, under 200 HIV repertoires remained for analysis. Among the approximately 190 retained HIV repertoires, 55 to 65 were collected before ART initiation and 120 to 140 were collected after ART initiation. Repertoires were downsampled to 5000 TRB nucleotide sequences, and summary statistics were averaged over 100 downsampling iterations. Only TRB sequences with CDR3 regions of at least seven amino acids were retained for analysis. Diversity was assessed using a clonality score derived from Shannon entropy and using the Gini coefficient. In the repertoire networks, any two of the top 5000 CDR3 amino acid sequences were connected whenever the two sequences differed by an edit distance of one. GLIPH2 predicted antigen specificity groups and MHC restriction for TRB CDR3 amino acid sequences. Known CMV, EBV, HIV or tissue antigen associations were flagged by matching CDR3 amino acid sequences against VDJdb and McPAS-TCR. Pre-ART, post-ART and control groups were compared with Wilcoxon signed-rank tests and Holm-Bonferroni correction. Imported from immuneACCESS, the table was reduced by TCRdb to in-frame sequences with V and J called. These copies leave out some clones; in studies compared against another copy, an unresolved V gene accounts for under half, and the cause of the remainder is not known. Clone size and V and J calls were adopted from that table, with D and trimming inferred from the DNA. In this sample the table shows almost 30,000 clones, 93% of which occur a single time. Around 6% of the sample is held by the ten biggest clonotypes.

Participants were included only if at least one PBMC sample before ART initiation and at least two post-ART samples were available. All participants with HIV were treated in the United States of America. Before DNA extraction, cryopreserved samples of about 0.95-10 million PBMC were thawed and then washed. At the time of the earliest PBMC sample, participants with HIV were aged between roughly 20 and 55 years. PBMC samples were contributed by each participant from 1-4 timepoints before ART initiation and 2-8 timepoints after ART initiation, with a median of 7 samples. For every participant, serial HIV viral load, CD4+ T-cell count, ART history and demographic data were obtained. Using a Qiagen kit on a QIAcube, genomic DNA was extracted from unsorted PBMC, with samples processed in batches of 12. V lost 2 bases and J lost 3 bases, and the count of bases not matched to a germline gene is 5. The CDR3, from cysteine to phenylalanine, totals 15 residues. The read is trimmed to its CDR3 DNA, 45 bases read in frame from base 1. Sequences MGHDK (CDR1) and SYGVNS (CDR2) are obtained from the germline V gene.

The clonotype originates from a woman aged 40-49 years with HIV. The V and J genes are TRBV25-1 and TRBJ1-2, and 8 junction bases match TRBD1. The input for sequencing was unsorted PBMCs, taken about 6.7 years after starting antiretroviral therapy. Here is the DNA: TGTGCCAGCAGTGAAGCAGGGGGCATGGACTATGGCTACACCTTC. Its amino acids are CASSEAGGMDYGYTF.